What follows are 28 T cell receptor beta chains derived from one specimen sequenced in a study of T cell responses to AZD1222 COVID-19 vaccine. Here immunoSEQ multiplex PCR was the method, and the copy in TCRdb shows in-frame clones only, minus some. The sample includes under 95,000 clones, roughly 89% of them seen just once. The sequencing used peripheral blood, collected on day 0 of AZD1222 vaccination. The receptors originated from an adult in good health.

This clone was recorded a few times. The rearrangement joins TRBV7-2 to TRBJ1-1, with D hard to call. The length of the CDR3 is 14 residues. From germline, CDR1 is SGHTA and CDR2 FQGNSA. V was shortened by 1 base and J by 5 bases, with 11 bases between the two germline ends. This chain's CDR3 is CASSLDPRGTEAFF. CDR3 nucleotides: TGTGCCAGCAGCTTAGATCCCCGAGGGACTGAAGCTTTCTTT.

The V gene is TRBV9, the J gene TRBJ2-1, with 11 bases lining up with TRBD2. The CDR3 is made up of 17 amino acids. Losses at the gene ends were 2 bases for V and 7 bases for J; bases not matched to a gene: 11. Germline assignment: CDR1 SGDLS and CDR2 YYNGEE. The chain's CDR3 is CASSVGVAGGPSNEQFF. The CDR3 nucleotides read TGTGCCAGCAGCGTGGGGGTAGCGGGAGGGCCTAGTAATGAGCAGTTCTTC. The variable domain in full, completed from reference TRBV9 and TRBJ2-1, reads DSGVTQTPKHLITATGQRVTLRCSPRSGDLSVYWYQQSLDQGLQFLIQYYNGEERAKGNILERFSAQQFPDLHSELNLSSLELGDSALYFCASSVGVAGGPSNEQFFGPGTRLTVL.

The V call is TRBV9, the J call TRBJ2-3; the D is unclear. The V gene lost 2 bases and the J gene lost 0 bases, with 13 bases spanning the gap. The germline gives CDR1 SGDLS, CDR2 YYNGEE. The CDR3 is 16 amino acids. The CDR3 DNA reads TGTGCCAGCAGCGTCCCCGAGCTATCTAGCACAGATACGCAGTATTTT. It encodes CASSVPELSSTDTQYF.

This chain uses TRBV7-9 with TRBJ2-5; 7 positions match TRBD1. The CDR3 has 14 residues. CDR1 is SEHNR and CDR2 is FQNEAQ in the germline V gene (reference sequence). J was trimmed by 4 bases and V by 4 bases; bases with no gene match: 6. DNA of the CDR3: TGTGCCAGCAGCTCAACAGGGGCGGGAGAGACCCAGTACTTC. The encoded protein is CASSSTGAGETQYF.

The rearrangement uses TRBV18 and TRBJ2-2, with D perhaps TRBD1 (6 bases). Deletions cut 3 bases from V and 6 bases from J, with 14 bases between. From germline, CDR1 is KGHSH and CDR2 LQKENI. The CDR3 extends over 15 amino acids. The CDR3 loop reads CASSPPNRVSGELFF. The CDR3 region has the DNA TGTGCCAGCTCACCCCCGAACAGGGTCTCCGGGGAGCTGTTTTTT.

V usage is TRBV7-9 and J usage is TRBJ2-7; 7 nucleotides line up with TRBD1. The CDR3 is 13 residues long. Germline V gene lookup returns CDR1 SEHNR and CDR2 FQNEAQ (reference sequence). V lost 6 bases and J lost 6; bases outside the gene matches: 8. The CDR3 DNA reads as TGTGCCAGCAGTCAACAGGGGCGCAGCGAGCAGTACTTC. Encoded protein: CASSQQGRSEQYF. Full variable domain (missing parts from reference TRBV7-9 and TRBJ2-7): DTGVSQNPRHKITKRGQNVTFRCDPISEHNRLYWYRQTLGQGPEFLTYFQNEAQLEKSRLLSDRFSAERPKGSFSTLEIQRTEQGDSAMYLCASSQQGRSEQYFGPGTRLTVT.

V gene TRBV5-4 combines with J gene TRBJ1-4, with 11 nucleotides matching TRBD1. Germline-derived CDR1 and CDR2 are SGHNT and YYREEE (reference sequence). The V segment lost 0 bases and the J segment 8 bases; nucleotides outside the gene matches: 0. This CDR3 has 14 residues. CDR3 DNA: TGTGCCAGCAGCTTGGGGGACAGGGGGGAAAAACTGTTTTTT. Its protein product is CASSLGDRGEKLFF.

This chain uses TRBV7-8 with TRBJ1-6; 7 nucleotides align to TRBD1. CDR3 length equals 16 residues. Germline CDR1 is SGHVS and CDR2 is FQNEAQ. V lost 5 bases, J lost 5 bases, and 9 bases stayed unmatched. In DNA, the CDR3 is TGTGCCAGCAGCCGGTCGGTAGGGGGCAATAATTCACCCCTCCACTTT. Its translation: CASSRSVGGNNSPLHF.

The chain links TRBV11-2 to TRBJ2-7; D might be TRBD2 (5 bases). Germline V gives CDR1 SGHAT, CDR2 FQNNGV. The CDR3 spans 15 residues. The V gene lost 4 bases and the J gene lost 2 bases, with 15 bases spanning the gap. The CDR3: CASSSHGRGAYEQYF. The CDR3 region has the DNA TGTGCCAGCAGCTCCCACGGACGGGGAGCCTACGAGCAGTACTTC.

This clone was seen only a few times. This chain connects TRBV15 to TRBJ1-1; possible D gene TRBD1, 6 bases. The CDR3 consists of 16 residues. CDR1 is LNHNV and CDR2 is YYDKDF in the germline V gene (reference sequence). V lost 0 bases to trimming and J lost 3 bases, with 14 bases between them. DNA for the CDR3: TGTGCCACCAGCAGAGAACAACTAGGGGGGTACACTGAAGCTTTCTTT. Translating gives CATSREQLGGYTEAFF.

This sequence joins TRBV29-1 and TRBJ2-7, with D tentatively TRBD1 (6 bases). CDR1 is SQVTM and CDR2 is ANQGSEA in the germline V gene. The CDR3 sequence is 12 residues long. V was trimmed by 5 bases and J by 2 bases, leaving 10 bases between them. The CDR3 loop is CSVRAGAYEQYF. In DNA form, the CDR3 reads TGCAGCGTTCGGGCAGGGGCCTACGAGCAGTACTTC.

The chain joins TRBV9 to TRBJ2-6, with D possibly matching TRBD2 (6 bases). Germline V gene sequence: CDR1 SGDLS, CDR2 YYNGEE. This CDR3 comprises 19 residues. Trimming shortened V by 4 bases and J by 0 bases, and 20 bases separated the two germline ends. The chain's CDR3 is CASSLRRGTAFSGANVLTF. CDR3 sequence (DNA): TGTGCCAGCAGCCTCAGACGGGGGACTGCGTTCTCTGGGGCCAACGTCCTGACTTTC.

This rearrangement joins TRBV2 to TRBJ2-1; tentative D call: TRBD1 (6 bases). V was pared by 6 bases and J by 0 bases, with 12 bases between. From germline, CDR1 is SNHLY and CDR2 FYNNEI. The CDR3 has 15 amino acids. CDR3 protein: CASRAAGASYNEQFF. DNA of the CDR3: TGTGCCAGCAGGGCCGCAGGGGCCTCCTACAATGAGCAGTTCTTC.

The CDR3 nucleotides are TGTGCCAGCAGCCAAGAGCAGGGCCCCGGAGAAAAACTGTTTTTT. Translation gives CASSQEQGPGEKLFF. The rearrangement uses TRBV14 and TRBJ1-4, with D perhaps matching TRBD1 (5 bases). Germline values: CDR1 SGHDN, CDR2 FVKESK. V shed 0 bases and J shed 8 bases, with 13 bases lying between them. This CDR3 has 15 amino acids.

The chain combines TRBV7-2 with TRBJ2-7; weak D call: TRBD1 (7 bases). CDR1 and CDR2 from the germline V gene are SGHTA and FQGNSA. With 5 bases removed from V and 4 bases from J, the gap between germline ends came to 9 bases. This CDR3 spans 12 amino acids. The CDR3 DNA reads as TGTGCCAGCAGCCAGGGGGGTTACGAGCAGTACTTC. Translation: CASSQGGYEQYF.

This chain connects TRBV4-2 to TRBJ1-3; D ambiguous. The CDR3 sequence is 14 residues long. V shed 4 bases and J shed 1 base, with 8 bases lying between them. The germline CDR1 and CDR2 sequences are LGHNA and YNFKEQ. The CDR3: CASSRAPSGNTIYF. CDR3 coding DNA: TGTGCCAGCAGCCGGGCCCCTTCTGGAAACACCATATATTTT.

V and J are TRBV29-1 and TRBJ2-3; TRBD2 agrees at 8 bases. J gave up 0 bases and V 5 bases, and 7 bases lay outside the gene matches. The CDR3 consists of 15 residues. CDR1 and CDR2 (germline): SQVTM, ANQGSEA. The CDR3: CSVLQAGVSTDTQYF. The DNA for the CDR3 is TGCAGCGTTTTGCAAGCGGGAGTCAGCACAGATACGCAGTATTTT.

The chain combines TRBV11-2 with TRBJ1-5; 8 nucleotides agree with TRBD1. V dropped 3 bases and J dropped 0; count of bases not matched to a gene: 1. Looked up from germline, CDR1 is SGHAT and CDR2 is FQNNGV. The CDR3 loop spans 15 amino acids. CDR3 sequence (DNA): TGTGCCAGCAGCTTGACAGGGGATAGCAATCAGCCCCAGCATTTT. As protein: CASSLTGDSNQPQHF. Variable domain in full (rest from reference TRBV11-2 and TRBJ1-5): EAGVAQSPRYKIIEKRQSVAFWCNPISGHATLYWYQQILGQGPKLLIQFQNNGVVDDSQLPKDRFSAERLKGVDSTLKIQPAKLEDSAVYLCASSLTGDSNQPQHFGDGTRLSIL.

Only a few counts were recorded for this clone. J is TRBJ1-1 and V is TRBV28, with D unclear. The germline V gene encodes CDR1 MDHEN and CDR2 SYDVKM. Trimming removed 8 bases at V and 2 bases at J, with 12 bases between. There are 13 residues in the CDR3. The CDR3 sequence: CASGKLTNTEAFF. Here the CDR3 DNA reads TGTGCCAGCGGGAAACTAACTAACACTGAAGCTTTCTTT.

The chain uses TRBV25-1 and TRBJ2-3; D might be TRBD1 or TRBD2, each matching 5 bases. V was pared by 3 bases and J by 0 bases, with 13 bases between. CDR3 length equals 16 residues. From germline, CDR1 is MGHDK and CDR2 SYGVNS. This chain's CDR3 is CASSDYGGASTDTQYF. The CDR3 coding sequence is TGTGCCAGCAGTGATTATGGGGGAGCTAGCACAGATACGCAGTATTTT.

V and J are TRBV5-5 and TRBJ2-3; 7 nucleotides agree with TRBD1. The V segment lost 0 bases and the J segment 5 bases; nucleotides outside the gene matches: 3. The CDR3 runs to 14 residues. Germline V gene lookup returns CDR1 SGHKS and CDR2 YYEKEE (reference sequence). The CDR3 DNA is TGTGCCAGCAGCTTGGACAGGGGAGAAGATACGCAGTATTTT. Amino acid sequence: CASSLDRGEDTQYF.

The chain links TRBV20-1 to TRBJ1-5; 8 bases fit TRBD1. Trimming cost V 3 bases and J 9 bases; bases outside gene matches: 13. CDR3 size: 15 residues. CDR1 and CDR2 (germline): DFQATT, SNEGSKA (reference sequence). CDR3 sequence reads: CSASDPGQGRTPQHF. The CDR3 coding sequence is TGCAGTGCTAGTGACCCTGGACAGGGTCGTACGCCCCAGCATTTT.

CDR3 loop: CASSQEIGELFF. Here the CDR3 DNA reads TGTGCCAGCAGCCAAGAGATCGGGGAGCTGTTTTTT. The rearrangement links TRBV3-1 (or the pseudogene TRBV3-2) to TRBJ2-2; D gene unclear. V lost 0 bases, J lost 7 bases, and 3 bases lay in between. Germline lookup yields CDR1 LGHDT and CDR2 YNNKEL (reference sequence). The CDR3 extends over 12 amino acids.

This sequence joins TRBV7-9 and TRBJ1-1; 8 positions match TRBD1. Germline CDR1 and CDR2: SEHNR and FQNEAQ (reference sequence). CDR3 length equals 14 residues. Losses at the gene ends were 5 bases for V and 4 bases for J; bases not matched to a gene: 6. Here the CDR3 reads CASSLTGVSTEAFF. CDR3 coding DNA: TGTGCCAGCAGCCTGACAGGGGTCAGCACTGAAGCTTTCTTT. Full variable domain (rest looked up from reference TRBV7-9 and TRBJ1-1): DTGVSQNPRHKITKRGQNVTFRCDPISEHNRLYWYRQTLGQGPEFLTYFQNEAQLEKSRLLSDRFSAERPKGSFSTLEIQRTEQGDSAMYLCASSLTGVSTEAFFGQGTRLTVV.

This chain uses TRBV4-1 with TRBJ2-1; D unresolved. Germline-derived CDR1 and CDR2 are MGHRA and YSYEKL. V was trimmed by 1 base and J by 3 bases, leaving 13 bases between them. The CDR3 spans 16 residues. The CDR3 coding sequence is TGCGCCAGCAGCCAAGTAGATCTAACTTTCTACAATGAGCAGTTCTTC. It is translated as CASSQVDLTFYNEQFF.

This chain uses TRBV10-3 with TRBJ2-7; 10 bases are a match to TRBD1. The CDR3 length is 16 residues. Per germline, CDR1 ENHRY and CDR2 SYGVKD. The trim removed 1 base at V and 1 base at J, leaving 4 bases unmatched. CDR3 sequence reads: CAISEWGQGWSYEQYF. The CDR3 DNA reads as TGTGCCATCAGTGAGTGGGGACAGGGGTGGTCCTACGAGCAGTACTTC.

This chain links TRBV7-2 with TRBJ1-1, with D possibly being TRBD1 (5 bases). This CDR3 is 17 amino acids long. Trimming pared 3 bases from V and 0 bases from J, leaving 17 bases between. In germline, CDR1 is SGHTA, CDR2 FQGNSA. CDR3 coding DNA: TGTGCCAGCAGCTTGGATACCATGGGGACGGTGAACACTGAAGCTTTCTTT. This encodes CASSLDTMGTVNTEAFF.

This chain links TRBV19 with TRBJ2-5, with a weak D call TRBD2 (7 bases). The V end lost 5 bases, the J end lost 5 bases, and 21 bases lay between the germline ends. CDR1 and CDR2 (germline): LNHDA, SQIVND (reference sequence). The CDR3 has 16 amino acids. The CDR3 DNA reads TGTGCCAGTAGTTCATTTCAACCGGGGGGCCGGGAGACCCAGTACTTC. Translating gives CASSSFQPGGRETQYF.